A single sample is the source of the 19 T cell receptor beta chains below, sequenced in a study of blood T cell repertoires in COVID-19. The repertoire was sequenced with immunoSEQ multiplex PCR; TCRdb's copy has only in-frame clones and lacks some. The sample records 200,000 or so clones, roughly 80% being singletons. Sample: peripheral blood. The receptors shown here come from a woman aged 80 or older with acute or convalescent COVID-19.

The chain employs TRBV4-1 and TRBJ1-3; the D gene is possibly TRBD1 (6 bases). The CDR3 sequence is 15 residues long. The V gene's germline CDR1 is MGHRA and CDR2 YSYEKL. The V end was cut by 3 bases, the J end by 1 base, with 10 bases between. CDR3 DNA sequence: TGCGCCAGCAGCCAGAATCAGGGGTCTGGAAACACCATATATTTT. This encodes CASSQNQGSGNTIYF.

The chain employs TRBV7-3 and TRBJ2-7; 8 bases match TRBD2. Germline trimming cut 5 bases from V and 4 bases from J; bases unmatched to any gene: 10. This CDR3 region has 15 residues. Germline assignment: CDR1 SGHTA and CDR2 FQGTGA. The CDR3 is CASSVGGTRGYEQYF. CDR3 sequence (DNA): TGTGCCAGCAGCGTTGGAGGGACTAGGGGATACGAGCAGTACTTC.

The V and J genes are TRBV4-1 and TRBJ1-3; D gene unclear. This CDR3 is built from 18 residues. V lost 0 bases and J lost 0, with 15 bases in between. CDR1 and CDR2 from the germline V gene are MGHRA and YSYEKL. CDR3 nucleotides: TGCGCCAGCAGCCAAGATCCCCCGGCGGGCCTCTCTGGAAACACCATATATTTT. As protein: CASSQDPPAGLSGNTIYF.

Written as DNA, the CDR3 is TGTCCCTCCCACGACGGGGGGCCGGGGGGCTACACCTTC. Protein product: CPSHDGGPGGYTF. V usage is TRBV30 and J usage is TRBJ1-2; possible D gene TRBD1, 6 bases. The length of the CDR3 is 13 residues. Per germline, CDR1 GTSNPN and CDR2 SVGIG (reference sequence).

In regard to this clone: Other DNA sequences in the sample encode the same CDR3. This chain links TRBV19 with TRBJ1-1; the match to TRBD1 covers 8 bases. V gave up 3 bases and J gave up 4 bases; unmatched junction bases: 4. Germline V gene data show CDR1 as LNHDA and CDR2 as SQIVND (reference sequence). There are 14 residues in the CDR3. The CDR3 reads CASSIQGAGTEAFF. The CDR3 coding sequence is TGTGCCAGTAGTATTCAGGGGGCGGGCACTGAAGCTTTCTTT.

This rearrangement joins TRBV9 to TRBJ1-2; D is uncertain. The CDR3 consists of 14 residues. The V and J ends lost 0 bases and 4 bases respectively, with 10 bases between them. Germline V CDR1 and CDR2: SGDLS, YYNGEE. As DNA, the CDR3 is TGTGCCAGCAGCGTAGGGCCAGCGGGCTATGGCTACACCTTC. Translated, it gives CASSVGPAGYGYTF.

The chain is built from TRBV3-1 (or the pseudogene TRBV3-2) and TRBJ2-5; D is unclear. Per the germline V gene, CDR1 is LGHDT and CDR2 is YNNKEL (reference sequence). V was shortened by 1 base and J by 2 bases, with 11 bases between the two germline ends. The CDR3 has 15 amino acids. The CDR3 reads CASSQVVTFQETQYF. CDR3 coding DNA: TGTGCCAGCAGCCAAGTTGTGACTTTTCAAGAGACCCAGTACTTC.

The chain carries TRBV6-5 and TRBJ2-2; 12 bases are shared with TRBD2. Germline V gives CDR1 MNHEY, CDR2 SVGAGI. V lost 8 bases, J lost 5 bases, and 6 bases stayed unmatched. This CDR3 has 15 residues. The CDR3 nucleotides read TGTGCCAGCGGGTGGACTAGCGGGATAACCGGGGAGCTGTTTTTT. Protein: CASGWTSGITGELFF.

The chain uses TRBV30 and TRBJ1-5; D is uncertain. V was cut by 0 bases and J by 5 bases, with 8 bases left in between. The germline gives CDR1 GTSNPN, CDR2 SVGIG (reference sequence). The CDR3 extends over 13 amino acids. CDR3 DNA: TGTGCCTGGAGTGTATCTGCAGATCAGCCCCAGCATTTT. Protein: CAWSVSADQPQHF.

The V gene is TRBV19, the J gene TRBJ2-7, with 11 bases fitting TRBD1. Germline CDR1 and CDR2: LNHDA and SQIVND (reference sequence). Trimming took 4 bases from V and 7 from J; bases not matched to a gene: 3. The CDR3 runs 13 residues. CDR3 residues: CASSRTGGREQYF. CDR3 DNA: TGTGCCAGTAGTAGGACAGGGGGCCGGGAGCAGTACTTC.

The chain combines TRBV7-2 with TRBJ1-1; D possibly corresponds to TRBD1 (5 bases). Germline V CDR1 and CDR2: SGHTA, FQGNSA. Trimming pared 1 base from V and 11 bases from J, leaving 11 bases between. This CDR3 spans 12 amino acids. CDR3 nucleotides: TGTGCCAGCAGCTTAGGGGGGAGGGGCGCTTTCTTT. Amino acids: CASSLGGRGAFF. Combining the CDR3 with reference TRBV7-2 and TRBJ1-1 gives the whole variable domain GAGVSQSPSNKVTEKGKDVELRCDPISGHTALYWYRQSLGQGLEFLIYFQGNSAPDKSGLPSDRFSAERTGGSVSTLTIQRTQQEDSAVYLCASSLGGRGAFFGQGTRLTVV.

This CDR3 is CASSLGTLAGIYEQYF. As DNA, the CDR3 is TGTGCCAGCAGCTTAGGAACGCTAGCGGGTATCTACGAGCAGTACTTC. The chain recombines TRBV7-2 with TRBJ2-7, with 8 bases lining up with TRBD2. The CDR3 consists of 16 residues. Germline V gives CDR1 SGHTA, CDR2 FQGNSA. Trimming removed 1 base from V and 3 bases from J; junction bases left unmatched: 8.

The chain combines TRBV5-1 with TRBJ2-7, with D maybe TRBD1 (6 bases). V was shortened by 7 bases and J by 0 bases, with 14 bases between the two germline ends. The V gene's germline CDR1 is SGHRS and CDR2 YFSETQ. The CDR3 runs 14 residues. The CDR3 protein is CASGHGDTSYEQYF. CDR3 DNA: TGCGCCAGCGGACACGGGGACACCTCCTACGAGCAGTACTTC.

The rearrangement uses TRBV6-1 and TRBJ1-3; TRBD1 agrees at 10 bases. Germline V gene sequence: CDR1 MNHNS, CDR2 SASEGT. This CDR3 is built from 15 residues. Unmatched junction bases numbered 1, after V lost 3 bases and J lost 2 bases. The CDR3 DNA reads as TGTGCCAGCAGTGAGGGGACAGGGGCTGGAAACACCATATATTTT. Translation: CASSEGTGAGNTIYF.

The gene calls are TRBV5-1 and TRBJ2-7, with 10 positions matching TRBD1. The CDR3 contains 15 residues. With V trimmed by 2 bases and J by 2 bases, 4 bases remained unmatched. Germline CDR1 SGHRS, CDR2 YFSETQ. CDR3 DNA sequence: TGCGCCAGCAGCTTAAACGGACAGGGGGCCTACGAGCAGTACTTC. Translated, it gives CASSLNGQGAYEQYF.

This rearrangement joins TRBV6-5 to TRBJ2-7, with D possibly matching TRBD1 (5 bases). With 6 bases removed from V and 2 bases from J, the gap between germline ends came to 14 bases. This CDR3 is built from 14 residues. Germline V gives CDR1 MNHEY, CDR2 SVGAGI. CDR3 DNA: TGTGCCAGCAGCAAACAGGTCCCCCCCTACGAGCAGTACTTC. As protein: CASSKQVPPYEQYF.

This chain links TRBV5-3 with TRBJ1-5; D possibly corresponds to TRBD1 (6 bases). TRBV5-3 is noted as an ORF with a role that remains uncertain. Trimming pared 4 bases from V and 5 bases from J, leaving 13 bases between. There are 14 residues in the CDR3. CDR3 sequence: CARSTITGYQPQHF. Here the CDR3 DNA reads TGTGCCAGAAGCACTATCACAGGGTATCAGCCCCAGCATTTT.

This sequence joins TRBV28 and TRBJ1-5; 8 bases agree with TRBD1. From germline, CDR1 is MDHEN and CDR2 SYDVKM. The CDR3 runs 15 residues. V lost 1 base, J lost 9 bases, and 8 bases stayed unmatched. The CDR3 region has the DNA TGTGCCAGCAGTTTATTTCAGGGGGCTATCCGGCCCCAGCATTTT. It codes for CASSLFQGAIRPQHF.

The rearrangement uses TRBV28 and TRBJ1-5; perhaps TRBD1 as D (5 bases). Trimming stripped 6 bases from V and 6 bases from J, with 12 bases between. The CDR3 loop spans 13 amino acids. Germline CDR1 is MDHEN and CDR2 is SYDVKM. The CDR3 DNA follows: TGTGCCAGCAGGATTTCAGGGATTCAGCCCCAGCATTTT. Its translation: CASRISGIQPQHF.